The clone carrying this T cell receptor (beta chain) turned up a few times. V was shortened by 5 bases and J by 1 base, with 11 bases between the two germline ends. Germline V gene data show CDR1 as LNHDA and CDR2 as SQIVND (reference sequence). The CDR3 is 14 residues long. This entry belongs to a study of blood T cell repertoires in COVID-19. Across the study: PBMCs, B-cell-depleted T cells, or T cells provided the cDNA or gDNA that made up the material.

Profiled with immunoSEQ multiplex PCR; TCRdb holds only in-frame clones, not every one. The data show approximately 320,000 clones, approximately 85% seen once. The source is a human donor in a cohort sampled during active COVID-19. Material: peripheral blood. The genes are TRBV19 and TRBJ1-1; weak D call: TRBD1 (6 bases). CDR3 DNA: TGTGCCAGTAGTCCTGACAGGCAGAACACTGAAGCTTTCTTT. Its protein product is CASSPDRQNTEAFF.